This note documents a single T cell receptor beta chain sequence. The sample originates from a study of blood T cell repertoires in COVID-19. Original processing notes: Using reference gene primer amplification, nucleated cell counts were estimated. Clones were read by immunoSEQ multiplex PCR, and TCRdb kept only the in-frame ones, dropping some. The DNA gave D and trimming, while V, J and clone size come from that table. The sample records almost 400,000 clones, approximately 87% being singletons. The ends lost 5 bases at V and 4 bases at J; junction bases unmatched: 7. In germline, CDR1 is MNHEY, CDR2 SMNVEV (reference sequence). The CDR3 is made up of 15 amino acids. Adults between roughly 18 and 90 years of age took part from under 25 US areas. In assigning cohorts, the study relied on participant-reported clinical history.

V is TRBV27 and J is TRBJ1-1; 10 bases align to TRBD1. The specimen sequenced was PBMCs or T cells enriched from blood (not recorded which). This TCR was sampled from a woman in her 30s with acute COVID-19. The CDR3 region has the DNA TGTGCCAGCAGTCCCCAGGACAGGGGGTTCACTGAAGCTTTCTTT. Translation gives CASSPQDRGFTEAFF.